This T cell receptor beta chain was identified during a study of blood T cell repertoires in COVID-19. At the level of the study: Samples representing acute and convalescent COVID-19 were sourced from the United States, Italy and Spain.

Authors' data handling: Using reference gene primer amplification, nucleated cell counts were estimated. Here immunoSEQ multiplex PCR was the method, and the copy in TCRdb shows in-frame clones only, minus some. That table is the source of V, J and clone size, and D and trimming were worked out from the DNA. The sample shows 230,000 or so clones, more than 70% of them seen only once. A single count supports this clone. The CDR3 runs to 14 residues. CDR1 and CDR2 from the germline V gene are SGHRS and YFSETQ. V was cut by 4 bases and J by 0 bases, with 10 bases left in between. The sequenced material came from PBMCs or T cells enriched from blood (not recorded which). This clonotype originated in a woman aged 40 to 49 with acute COVID-19. The V call is TRBV5-1, the J call TRBJ2-5; D possibly corresponds to TRBD2 (6 bases). CDR3 sequence reads: CASSVGLHQETQYF. The CDR3 DNA follows: TGCGCCAGCAGCGTCGGACTACACCAAGAGACCCAGTACTTC.